This T cell receptor (beta chain) was found in a study of shared clonotypes between healthy human individuals. Study-wide results and caveats: Relative to clonotypes present in all four donors, those not shared had lower generation probabilities. Some naive CD4 clonotypes, 5% to 5.5%, turned up in common across a handful of donors. Despite large depth, rarefaction showed incomplete sorted-subset sequencing.

Here immunoSEQ multiplex PCR was the method, and the copy in TCRdb shows in-frame clones only, minus some. The sample shows some 2,500,000 clones, approximately 94% of them seen only once. With respect to this clone: Its antigen is currently unknown. Other DNA sequences in the same sample also yield this CDR3.

The length of the CDR3 is 11 residues. The V gene lost 4 bases and the J gene lost 5 bases, with 3 bases spanning the gap. The germline V gene encodes CDR1 SNHLY and CDR2 FYNNEI. The chain couples TRBV2 to TRBJ2-1, with D unclear. The clonotype comes from a man between 18 and 29 years old in good health. Some clones in this sample may be carry-over from other donors' samples. Source material: naive CD4+ T cells from PBMCs. The sample's subset: CD45RA+ positively selected. Written as DNA, the CDR3 is TGTGCCAGCAGTGTCCACAATGAGCAGTTCTTC. This translates into CASSVHNEQFF.